Shown below are 15 T cell receptor beta chains from a single sample sequenced in a study of shared clonotypes between healthy human individuals. Generated by immunoSEQ multiplex PCR, the TCRdb table keeps only in-frame clones and is missing some. The sample carries about 2.3 million clones, around 93% recorded once. Material: naive CD4+ T cells from PBMCs. Subset of the sample: CD45RA+ positively selected. All receptors come from a young man in good health. Some clones in this sample may be carry-over from other donors' samples.

Concerning this clone: The sample holds other DNA sequences that translate to the same CDR3. This chain links TRBV28 with TRBJ2-4, with a weak D call TRBD1 (6 bases). V was clipped by 6 bases and J by 0 bases, with 9 bases between them. The CDR3 consists of 14 residues. CDR1 is MDHEN and CDR2 is SYDVKM in the germline V gene. The CDR3 loop reads CASSLQGAKNIQYF. The DNA for the CDR3 is TGTGCCAGCAGCTTACAGGGAGCCAAAAACATTCAGTACTTC.

The chain combines TRBV5-1 with TRBJ2-1; perhaps TRBD2 as D (5 bases). This CDR3 is built from 14 residues. The V gene's germline CDR1 is SGHRS and CDR2 YFSETQ. The V end was cut by 2 bases, the J end by 7 bases, with 13 bases between. The CDR3 DNA follows: TGCGCCAGCAGCTTCAGAGGGCCGGAGAATGAGCAGTTCTTC. Encoded protein: CASSFRGPENEQFF.

The chain links TRBV19 to TRBJ1-5; D is possibly TRBD1 (5 bases). The CDR3 is 14 amino acids. Between the trimmed V and J ends, which lost 1 base and 5 bases, there was a span of 9 bases. CDR1 and CDR2 (germline): LNHDA, SQIVND (reference sequence). The CDR3 protein is CASSIGGRDQPQHF. CDR3 sequence (DNA): TGTGCCAGTAGTATAGGAGGCAGGGATCAGCCCCAGCATTTT.

As for this clone: This sample also contains other DNA sequences that code for the same CDR3. CDR3: CASSLGAGNTEAFF. CDR3 nucleotides: TGTGCCAGCAGCTTAGGTGCCGGGAACACTGAAGCTTTCTTT. The V call is TRBV7-2, the J call TRBJ1-1, with D unresolved. The germline gives CDR1 SGHTA, CDR2 FQGNSA. The CDR3 is 14 residues long. V lost 1 base and J lost 1, with 7 bases in between.

The chain combines TRBV28 with TRBJ2-3, with TRBD2 identical over 8 bases. Per the germline V gene, CDR1 is MDHEN and CDR2 is SYDVKM. This CDR3 is 17 amino acids long. Trimming cost V 6 bases and J 2 bases; bases outside gene matches: 13. In DNA, the CDR3 is TGTGCCAGCAGAAAACCCCTCACTAGCGGAGCCACAGATACGCAGTATTTT. Translation: CASRKPLTSGATDTQYF.

As for this clone: The same CDR3 also results from other DNA sequences found in this sample. V is TRBV7-2 and J is TRBJ2-7, with TRBD1 matching over 10 bases. Germline loops: CDR1 SGHTA, CDR2 FQGNSA. The CDR3 extends over 14 amino acids. Unmatched junction bases numbered 1, after V lost 1 base and J lost 4 bases. The CDR3 region has the DNA TGTGCCAGCAGCTTAGTGGGACAGGGGTACGAGCAGTACTTC. Protein: CASSLVGQGYEQYF.

The chain employs TRBV5-4 and TRBJ1-1; maybe TRBD1 (5 bases). V lost 0 bases to trimming and J lost 5 bases, with 11 bases between them. The V gene's germline CDR1 is SGHNT and CDR2 YYREEE (reference sequence). This CDR3 has 14 amino acids. CDR3 in amino acids: CASSLGGGQTEAFF. CDR3 nucleotide sequence: TGTGCCAGCAGCTTGGGGGGCGGGCAAACTGAAGCTTTCTTT.

This clone was detected only once. J is TRBJ1-6 and V is TRBV30; possibly TRBD1 for D (6 bases). Germline CDR1 GTSNPN, CDR2 SVGIG (reference sequence). This CDR3 contains 13 residues. V dropped 7 bases and J dropped 10 bases, with 17 bases sitting between them. The CDR3 here is CAFRDNLGSPLHF. The CDR3 DNA is TGTGCCTTCAGGGACAACTTAGGGTCACCCCTCCACTTT.

About this clone: Other DNA sequences in the same sample also yield this CDR3. CDR3 in DNA: TGCAGCGTTGAAAGGCCGCTGAACACTGAAGCTTTCTTT. Translating gives CSVERPLNTEAFF. This chain connects TRBV29-1 to TRBJ1-1; D unresolved. The CDR3 runs to 13 residues. Trimming took 2 bases from V and 0 from J, leaving 7 bases between them. Germline V CDR1 and CDR2: SQVTM, ANQGSEA.

This chain connects TRBV28 to TRBJ2-7; 7 bases agree with TRBD1. Germline CDR1 is MDHEN and CDR2 is SYDVKM. The V segment lost 4 bases and the J segment 2 bases; nucleotides outside the gene matches: 8. The CDR3 extends over 15 amino acids. CDR3 nucleotide sequence: TGTGCCAGCAGTTCCCCGGGACAGCGACCCTACGAGCAGTACTTC. Its translation: CASSSPGQRPYEQYF.

This clone was detected once. The CDR3 DNA is TGTGCCAGCAGCTTCATTGGGACGGAAGAGACCCAGTACTTC. Its translation is CASSFIGTEETQYF. This chain links TRBV28 with TRBJ2-5; D is possibly TRBD1 or TRBD2 (5 bases each). The CDR3 runs to 14 residues. V was shortened by 6 bases and J by 3 bases, with 14 bases between the two germline ends. Looked up from germline, CDR1 is MDHEN and CDR2 is SYDVKM. The whole variable domain, remainder taken from reference TRBV28 and TRBJ2-5, is DVKVTQSSRYLVKRTGEKVFLECVQDMDHENMFWYRQDPGLGLRLIYFSYDVKMKEKGDIPEGYSVSREKKERFSLILESASTNQTSMYLCASSFIGTEETQYFGPGTRLLVL.

The gene calls are TRBV7-9 and TRBJ1-5, with a possible D match to TRBD1 (5 bases). CDR1 and CDR2 (germline): SEHNR, FQNEAQ (reference sequence). V dropped 2 bases and J dropped 4 bases, with 15 bases sitting between them. The CDR3 contains 16 residues. The CDR3 DNA sequence: TGTGCCAGCAGCTTACGGTTGGGGACTCGGAATCAGCCCCAGCATTTT. It encodes CASSLRLGTRNQPQHF.

J is TRBJ2-7 and V is TRBV2; unclear D gene. CDR3 size: 12 residues. Trimming took 4 bases from V and 7 from J, leaving 11 bases between them. Germline lookup yields CDR1 SNHLY and CDR2 FYNNEI. For the CDR3, the DNA is TGTGCCAGCAGTGGAGAGGCTTTGGAGCAGTACTTC. This encodes CASSGEALEQYF.

The chain uses TRBV15 and TRBJ2-1; a possible D gene is TRBD1 (5 bases). The length of the CDR3 is 17 residues. V was cut by 1 base and J by 0 bases, with 13 bases left in between. Germline loops: CDR1 LNHNV, CDR2 YYDKDF (reference sequence). The CDR3 protein is CATSRGGRPSSYNEQFF. DNA of the CDR3: TGTGCCACCAGCAGAGGGGGCCGCCCAAGCTCCTACAATGAGCAGTTCTTC.

The rearrangement links TRBV27 to TRBJ2-3; no definite D call. With 1 base removed from V and 3 bases from J, the gap between germline ends came to 8 bases. The CDR3 has 14 amino acids. Germline V gives CDR1 MNHEY, CDR2 SMNVEV (reference sequence). In DNA form, the CDR3 reads TGTGCCAGCAGTTTATGGGGTCGAACAGATACGCAGTATTTT. Translation gives CASSLWGRTDTQYF.